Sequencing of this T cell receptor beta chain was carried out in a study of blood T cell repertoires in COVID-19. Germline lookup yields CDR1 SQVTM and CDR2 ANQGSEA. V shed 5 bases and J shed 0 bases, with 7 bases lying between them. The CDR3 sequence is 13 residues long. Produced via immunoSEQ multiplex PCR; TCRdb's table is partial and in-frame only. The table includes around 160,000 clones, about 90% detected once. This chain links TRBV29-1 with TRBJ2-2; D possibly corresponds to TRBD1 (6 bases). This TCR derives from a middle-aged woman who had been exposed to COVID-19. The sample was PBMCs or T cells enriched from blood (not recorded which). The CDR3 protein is CSVRTANTGELFF. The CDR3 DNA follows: TGCAGCGTTAGGACAGCGAACACCGGGGAGCTGTTTTTT.